The 29 T cell receptor beta chains listed next were all sequenced from one sample in a study of T cell responses to AZD1222 COVID-19 vaccine. Profiling relied on immunoSEQ multiplex PCR, and the TCRdb table lists in-frame clones only, not all of them. This repertoire shows about 180,000 clones, around nine tenths found once; its top ten account for approximately 0.49%. The sequenced sample was peripheral blood, obtained on day 0 of AZD1222 vaccination. All receptors derive from an adult in good health.

V and J are TRBV3-1 (or the pseudogene TRBV3-2) and TRBJ2-5, with D perhaps matching TRBD1 or TRBD2 (6 bases each). V was clipped by 4 bases and J by 5 bases, with 17 bases between them. The CDR3 is 15 amino acids. Germline CDR1 LGHDT, CDR2 YNNKEL (reference sequence). The CDR3: CASSRTGAQRETQYF. The CDR3 bases are TGTGCCAGCAGCCGAACGGGGGCCCAAAGGGAGACCCAGTACTTC.

The rearrangement links TRBV5-6 to TRBJ1-1; 9 nucleotides align to TRBD1. V shed 2 bases, J shed 4 bases, and the junction held 3 bases outside the gene matches. Germline V gene lookup returns CDR1 SGHDT and CDR2 YYEEEE. There are 14 residues in the CDR3. As DNA, the CDR3 is TGTGCCAGCAGCTTTTGGACAGGGGTCACTGAAGCTTTCTTT. This gives the protein CASSFWTGVTEAFF.

V gene TRBV27 combines with J gene TRBJ1-2, with D tentatively TRBD1 (6 bases). The germline V gene has CDR1 MNHEY and CDR2 SMNVEV (reference sequence). With 0 bases removed from V and 4 bases from J, the gap between germline ends came to 9 bases. This CDR3 region has 14 residues. CDR3 bases: TGTGCCAGCAGTTTATCGGGGGGCCGCTATGGCTACACCTTC. This gives the protein CASSLSGGRYGYTF.

This clone was recorded only once. CDR3 sequence (DNA): TGTGCCAGTGCCCGGGAAGGAAACTATGGCTACACCTTC. Its protein is CASAREGNYGYTF. The chain links TRBV6-5 to TRBJ1-2; D remains ambiguous. CDR1 is MNHEY and CDR2 is SVGAGI in the germline V gene. The V end lost 9 bases, the J end lost 2 bases, and 13 bases lay between the germline ends. The CDR3 has 13 residues.

The chain links TRBV4-2 to TRBJ2-1, with 7 bases matching TRBD2. V dropped 4 bases and J dropped 5; count of bases not matched to a gene: 14. Germline CDR1 LGHNA, CDR2 YNFKEQ. There are 17 residues in the CDR3. The CDR3 loop is CASSREQLTGGNNEQFF. CDR3 DNA sequence: TGTGCCAGCAGCCGAGAGCAGTTAACGGGAGGAAACAATGAGCAGTTCTTC.

The chain is built from TRBV11-2 and TRBJ2-7; 13 bases are shared with TRBD2. This CDR3 has 15 residues. The V and J ends lost 0 bases and 12 bases, in that order; junction bases with no gene match: 8. Germline V CDR1 and CDR2: SGHAT, FQNNGV. In DNA, the CDR3 is TGTGCCAGCAGCTTAGAATGGACTAGCGGGGGAGAATGGTACTTC. This encodes CASSLEWTSGGEWYF.

The chain couples TRBV5-1 to TRBJ2-5; weak D call: TRBD1 (6 bases). This CDR3 is 13 amino acids long. Trimming left V 7 bases short and J 3 bases short, with 13 bases between. Germline V gene data show CDR1 as SGHRS and CDR2 as YFSETQ. The CDR3 is CASRTGNEETQYF. For the CDR3, the DNA is TGCGCCAGCCGTACAGGGAATGAAGAGACCCAGTACTTC.

The chain recombines TRBV28 with TRBJ2-5; D possibly corresponds to TRBD2 (6 bases). The ends were cut back, 6 bases at V and 3 bases at J, with 8 bases in the middle. The CDR3 is made up of 12 amino acids. The germline V gene encodes CDR1 MDHEN and CDR2 SYDVKM. CDR3 sequence reads: CASREGEETQYF. Here the CDR3 DNA reads TGTGCCAGCAGGGAGGGCGAAGAGACCCAGTACTTC. The full variable domain, in which reference TRBV28 and TRBJ2-5 provide the parts outside the CDR3, is DVKVTQSSRYLVKRTGEKVFLECVQDMDHENMFWYRQDPGLGLRLIYFSYDVKMKEKGDIPEGYSVSREKKERFSLILESASTNQTSMYLCASREGEETQYFGPGTRLLVL.

The CDR3 DNA sequence: TGTGCCAGCAGCTTAGAGCGCAGGAACACTGAAGCTTTCTTT. Its protein is CASSLERRNTEAFF. The V gene is TRBV7-8, the J gene TRBJ1-1; D not resolved. CDR3 length: 14 amino acids. V shed 1 base and J shed 1 base, with 7 bases lying between them. Germline values: CDR1 SGHVS, CDR2 FQNEAQ.

The chain has TRBV11-3 and TRBJ2-1, with D hard to call. The V gene lost 0 bases and the J gene lost 7 bases, with 7 bases spanning the gap. From germline, CDR1 is SGHNT and CDR2 YENEEA. This CDR3 contains 13 residues. This CDR3 is CASSLDHGNEQFF. The CDR3 bases are TGTGCCAGCAGCTTAGATCATGGAAATGAGCAGTTCTTC.

V usage is TRBV11-2 and J usage is TRBJ2-2, with 11 bases identical to TRBD2. The germline gives CDR1 SGHAT, CDR2 FQNNGV. Germline trimming cut 6 bases from V and 6 bases from J; bases unmatched to any gene: 12. CDR3 size: 17 residues. CDR3 sequence reads: CASSHSGRALGAGELFF. In nucleotides, the CDR3 is TGTGCCAGCAGTCATAGCGGGAGGGCCCTCGGGGCCGGGGAGCTGTTTTTT.

The chain joins TRBV6-4 to TRBJ2-5; D is unresolved. CDR1 is MRHNA and CDR2 is SNTAGT in the germline V gene. The V end lost 9 bases, the J end lost 5 bases, and 19 bases lay between the germline ends. The CDR3 contains 14 residues. The CDR3 loop reads CASPRWYLGETQYF. In nucleotides, the CDR3 is TGTGCCAGTCCACGATGGTACTTAGGGGAGACCCAGTACTTC.

This chain connects TRBV6-5 to TRBJ2-5; no clear D gene. This CDR3 has 11 amino acids. Germline V CDR1 and CDR2: MNHEY, SVGAGI. Trimming took off 4 bases at V and 6 bases at J, with 6 bases between the two ends. CDR3 nucleotide sequence: TGTGCCAGCAGTTTCGGGCAGACCCAGTACTTC. It is translated as CASSFGQTQYF.

The chain uses TRBV9 and TRBJ2-2; D perhaps matches TRBD2 (8 bases). The length of the CDR3 is 20 residues. V shed 4 bases and J shed 6 bases, with 31 bases lying between them. Germline CDR1 is SGDLS and CDR2 is YYNGEE. The CDR3 nucleotides read TGTGCCAGCAGCTACGACCGGACAGGCTCCGGGACTAGTCTCCCCGGGGAGCTGTTTTTT. Protein sequence: CASSYDRTGSGTSLPGELFF.

The gene calls are TRBV6-4 and TRBJ1-5, with D uncertain. The CDR3 spans 13 residues. V lost 5 bases and J lost 4, with 9 bases in between. The germline V gene encodes CDR1 MRHNA and CDR2 SNTAGT. CDR3 in DNA: TGTGCCAGCAGTAAGGAGGAAAATCAGCCCCAGCATTTT. Residues: CASSKEENQPQHF.

The chain has TRBV5-1 and TRBJ2-7; perhaps TRBD1 as D (7 bases). With 3 bases removed from V and 1 base from J, the gap between germline ends came to 20 bases. The CDR3 runs to 17 residues. Germline V gene lookup returns CDR1 SGHRS and CDR2 YFSETQ. The CDR3 DNA follows: TGCGCCAGCAGCTCCCACCTGACAGGGACTCTTTCCTACGAGCAGTACTTC. Its protein product is CASSSHLTGTLSYEQYF.

The CDR3 region has the DNA TGTGCCACCAGTATGCTTAAGACTAGCGGGGTTAATGAGCAGTTCTTC. Translating it yields CATSMLKTSGVNEQFF. The rearrangement joins TRBV24-1 to TRBJ2-1; 11 nucleotides agree with TRBD2. Germline CDR1 and CDR2: KGHDR and SFDVKD. Trimming removed 6 bases from V and 7 bases from J; junction bases left unmatched: 10. The CDR3 totals 16 residues.

The J gene is TRBJ1-2, the V gene TRBV10-2; no definite D call. This CDR3 has 13 amino acids. Germline CDR1 is WSHSY and CDR2 is SAAADI. Deletions cut 2 bases from V and 4 bases from J, with 8 bases between. CDR3 nucleotides: TGCGCCAGCAGTGAGAGGCCCCCCTATGGCTACACCTTC. Protein: CASSERPPYGYTF.

The rearrangement links TRBV27 to TRBJ2-1; no clear D. CDR3 length: 13 residues. V lost 0 bases and J lost 4, with 4 bases in between. Germline-derived CDR1 and CDR2 are MNHEY and SMNVEV (reference sequence). CDR3 loop: CASSLSQYNEQFF. Here the CDR3 DNA reads TGTGCCAGCAGTTTATCTCAATACAATGAGCAGTTCTTC.

This chain joins TRBV30 and TRBJ1-1; tentatively, D is TRBD1 (6 bases). The CDR3 has 14 amino acids. Germline V lookup: CDR1 GTSNPN, CDR2 SVGIG (reference sequence). Trimming took off 0 bases at V and 5 bases at J, with 13 bases between the two ends. The CDR3 loop reads CAWSVGAGTTEAFF. The DNA of the CDR3 is TGTGCCTGGAGTGTAGGGGCAGGGACAACTGAAGCTTTCTTT.

V and J are TRBV23-1 and TRBJ2-2; 13 bases match TRBD2. TRBV23-1 is filed as an ORF, its function uncertain. V was clipped by 6 bases and J by 4 bases; unmatched bases: 2. The CDR3 covers 15 residues. The CDR3 sequence is CASSGLAGATGELFF. The CDR3 region has the DNA TGCGCCAGCAGCGGACTAGCGGGAGCCACCGGGGAGCTGTTTTTT.

The CDR3 DNA sequence: TGTGCCAGCAGCCCCTCCGGGACTACCAAAGAGACCCAGTACTTC. Protein product: CASSPSGTTKETQYF. V usage is TRBV9 and J usage is TRBJ2-5; 7 bases fit TRBD2. The germline V gene encodes CDR1 SGDLS and CDR2 YYNGEE. J gave up 3 bases and V 4 bases, and 9 bases lay outside the gene matches. This CDR3 comprises 15 residues.

The V gene is TRBV7-2, the J gene TRBJ2-1, with 16 bases lining up with TRBD2. V trimming: 5 bases; J trimming: 10 bases; junction bases outside the gene matches: 11. Germline CDR1 is SGHTA and CDR2 is FQGNSA. This CDR3 is 17 amino acids long. The DNA of the CDR3 is TGTGCCAGCAGCGCATCCGGGACTAGCGGGGGGGCAAAAGAGCAGTTCTTC. Translating it yields CASSASGTSGGAKEQFF.

This sequence joins TRBV9 and TRBJ2-5; tentatively, D is TRBD1 or TRBD2 (5 bases each). The ends were cut back, 3 bases at V and 2 bases at J, with 14 bases in the middle. CDR1 is SGDLS and CDR2 is YYNGEE in the germline V gene. The CDR3 has 15 amino acids. CDR3 coding DNA: TGTGCCAGCAGCGCCCACGGGACGGGTCAAGAGACCCAGTACTTC. Protein sequence: CASSAHGTGQETQYF.

The chain links TRBV3-1 (or the pseudogene TRBV3-2) to TRBJ2-7; TRBD1 aligns across 7 bases. The junction had 13 bases not matched to a gene; V was cut back by 3 bases and J by 2 bases. Germline V gives CDR1 LGHDT, CDR2 YNNKEL (reference sequence). This CDR3 is built from 17 residues. This CDR3 reads CASSHRDSLTQAYEQYF. CDR3 DNA sequence: TGTGCCAGCAGCCACAGGGACAGCCTAACTCAAGCCTACGAGCAGTACTTC.

The CDR3 region is CASSYSTAPNQPQHF. The CDR3 DNA is TGTGCCAGCAGTTACTCGACAGCCCCCAATCAGCCCCAGCATTTT. The J gene is TRBJ1-5, the V gene TRBV6-5; tentative D call: TRBD1 (5 bases). V gave up 0 bases and J gave up 3 bases, with 9 bases separating them. Looked up from germline, CDR1 is MNHEY and CDR2 is SVGAGI. CDR3 length: 15 amino acids.

The CDR3 here is CASSEWTGFDEQYF. DNA of the CDR3: TGCGCCAGCAGTGAATGGACAGGGTTTGACGAGCAGTACTTC. The genes are TRBV10-2 and TRBJ2-7, with TRBD1 matching 8 bases. J lost 5 bases, V lost 3 bases, and 6 bases had no gene match. This CDR3 has 14 residues. Germline lookup yields CDR1 WSHSY and CDR2 SAAADI.

J is TRBJ2-7 and V is TRBV27; 8 positions match TRBD2. V trimming: 2 bases; J trimming: 6 bases; junction bases outside the gene matches: 6. CDR3 length: 14 residues. Germline assignment: CDR1 MNHEY and CDR2 SMNVEV (reference sequence). The CDR3 DNA is TGTGCCAGCAGTTTAACGGGAGGGCCTGGCGAGCAGTACTTC. Amino acid sequence: CASSLTGGPGEQYF.

The V call is TRBV27, the J call TRBJ1-2, with no clear D. The germline CDR1 and CDR2 sequences are MNHEY and SMNVEV (reference sequence). Between the trimmed V and J ends, which lost 8 bases and 4 bases, there was a span of 14 bases. The CDR3 is 13 residues long. The CDR3 DNA reads TGTGCCAGCGCTCCGCTGGGGAGCTATGGCTACACCTTC. Its protein is CASAPLGSYGYTF.